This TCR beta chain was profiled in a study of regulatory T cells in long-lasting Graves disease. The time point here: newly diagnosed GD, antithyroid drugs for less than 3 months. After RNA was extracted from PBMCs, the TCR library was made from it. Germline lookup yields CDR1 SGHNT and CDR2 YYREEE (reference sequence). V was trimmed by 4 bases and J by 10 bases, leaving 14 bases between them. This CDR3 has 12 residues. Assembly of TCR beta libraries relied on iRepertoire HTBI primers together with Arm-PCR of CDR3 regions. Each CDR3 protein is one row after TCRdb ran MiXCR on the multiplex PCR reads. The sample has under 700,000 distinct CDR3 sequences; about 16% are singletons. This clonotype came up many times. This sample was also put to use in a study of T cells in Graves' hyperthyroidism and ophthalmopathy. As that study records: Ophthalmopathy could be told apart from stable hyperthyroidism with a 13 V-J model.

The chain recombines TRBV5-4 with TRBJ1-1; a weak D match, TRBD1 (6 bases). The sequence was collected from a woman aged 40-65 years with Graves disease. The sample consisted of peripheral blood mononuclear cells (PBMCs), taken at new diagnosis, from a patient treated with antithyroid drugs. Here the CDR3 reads CASSQQGGTAFF. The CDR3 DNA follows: TGTGCCAGCAGCCAACAGGGAGGCACAGCTTTCTTT.